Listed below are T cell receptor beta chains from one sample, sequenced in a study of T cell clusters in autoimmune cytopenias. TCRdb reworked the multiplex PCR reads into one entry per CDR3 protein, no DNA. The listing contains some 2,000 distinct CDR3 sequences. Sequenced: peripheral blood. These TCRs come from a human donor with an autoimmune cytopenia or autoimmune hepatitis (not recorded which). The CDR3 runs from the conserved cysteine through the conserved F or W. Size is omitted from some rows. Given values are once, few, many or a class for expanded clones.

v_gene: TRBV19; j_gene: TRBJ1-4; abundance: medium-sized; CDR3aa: CASSIYVEGRYGKLFF
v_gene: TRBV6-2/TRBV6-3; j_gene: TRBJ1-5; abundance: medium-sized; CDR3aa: CASRKTGDQPQHF
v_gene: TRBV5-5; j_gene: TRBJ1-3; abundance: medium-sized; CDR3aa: CASSLILTGNTIYF
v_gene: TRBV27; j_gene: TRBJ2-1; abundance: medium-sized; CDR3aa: CASLAGLAGGRSYNEQFF
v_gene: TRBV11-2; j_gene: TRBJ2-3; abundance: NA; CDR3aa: CASSLAEGLGYTDTQYF
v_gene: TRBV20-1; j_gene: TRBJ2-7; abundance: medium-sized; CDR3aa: CSAIGDLAHEQYF
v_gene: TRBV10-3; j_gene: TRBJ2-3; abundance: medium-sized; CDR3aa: CAIRPGAHDTQYF
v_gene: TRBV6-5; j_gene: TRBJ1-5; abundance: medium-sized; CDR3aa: CASGNPYSNQPQHF
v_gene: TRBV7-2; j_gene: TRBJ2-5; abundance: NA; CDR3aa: CASSLGPGLGETQYF
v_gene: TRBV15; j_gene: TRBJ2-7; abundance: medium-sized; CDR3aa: CATSRDRDLRAYEQYF
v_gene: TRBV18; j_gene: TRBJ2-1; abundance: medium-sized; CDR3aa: CASSQGLAGADVYNEQFF
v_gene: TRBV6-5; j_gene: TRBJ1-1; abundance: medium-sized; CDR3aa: CASSYSYQGTEAFF
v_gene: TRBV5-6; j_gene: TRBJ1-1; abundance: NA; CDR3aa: CASSLIGQGVNTEAFF
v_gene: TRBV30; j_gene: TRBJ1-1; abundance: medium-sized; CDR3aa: CAFRQRRNTEAFF
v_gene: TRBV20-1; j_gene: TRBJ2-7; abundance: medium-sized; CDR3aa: CSATPGDEQYF
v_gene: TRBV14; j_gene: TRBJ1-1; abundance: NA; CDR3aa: CASSQFYGQGARTEAFF
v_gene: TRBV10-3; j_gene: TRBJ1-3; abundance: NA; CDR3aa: CAISGESSGNTIYF
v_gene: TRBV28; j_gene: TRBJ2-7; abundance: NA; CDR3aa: CASSQARAPKGEQYF
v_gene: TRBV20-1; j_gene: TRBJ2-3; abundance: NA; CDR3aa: CSAGTSGSRPGSTDTQYF
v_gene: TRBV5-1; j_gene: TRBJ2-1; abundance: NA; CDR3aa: CASSLQGPGYNEQFF
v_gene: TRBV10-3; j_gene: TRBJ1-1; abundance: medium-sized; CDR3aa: CAISDLQGIGAEAFF
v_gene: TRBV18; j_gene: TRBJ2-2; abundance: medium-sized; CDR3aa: CASSPNTIGPIQASGELFF
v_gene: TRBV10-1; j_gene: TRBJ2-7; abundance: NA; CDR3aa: CASSGRTSGRAKQYF
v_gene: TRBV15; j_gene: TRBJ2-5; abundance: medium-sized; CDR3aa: CATSDLAGGQETQYF
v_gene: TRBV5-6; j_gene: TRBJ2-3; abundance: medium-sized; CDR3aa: CASSLYGSSGTDTQYF
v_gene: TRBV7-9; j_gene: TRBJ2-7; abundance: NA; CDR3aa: CASSKTSVSLYEQYF
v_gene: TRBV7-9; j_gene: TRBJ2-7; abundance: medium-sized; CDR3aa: CASSQTGDRLAYEQYF
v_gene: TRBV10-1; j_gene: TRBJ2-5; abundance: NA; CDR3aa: CASSERPWETQYF